Listed here is a single T cell receptor (beta chain). Its cognate antigen is unknown. The length of the CDR3 is 15 residues. The V end lost 6 bases, the J end lost 2 bases, and 16 bases lay between the germline ends. Cultured CD4+ T-cell DNA underwent Oncomine TCR Beta short-read sequencing. Each CDR3 protein gets one entry after TCRdb re-called the PCR reads with MiXCR. Altogether 21,000 or so distinct CDR3 sequences are present, around 70% being singletons, with the ten largest covering roughly 8.6%. Stated treatment: roughly 11-day PBMC culture with coronavirus spike peptide pools or control peptides (ViraFEST assay). ViraFEST grew antigen-specific T cells using peptide pools, then sequenced TCRs. The data were obtained in a study of vaccination and CD4 T cells after COVID-19. The wider study: Spike peptides, overlapping and drawn from SARS-CoV-2, HCoV-NL63, HCoV-OC43 and HCoV-229E, were used to stimulate cells. Study-level findings and limits: Median SARS-CoV-2-reactive clonotype numbers rose nonsignificantly, roughly 20 to 40.

The chain has TRBV12-3 or TRBV12-4 and TRBJ1-1, with a possible D match to TRBD1 (6 bases). The sequence was collected from a human donor who had recovered from COVID-19. The sequenced sample was CD4+ T cells from blood, cultured in vitro. The CDR3 here is CASSALDSFNTEAFF. CDR3 sequence (DNA): TGTGCCAGCAGCGCTCTGGACAGTTTTAACACTGAAGCTTTCTTT.